This T cell receptor beta chain was sequenced during a study of lymphopenia after photon versus proton radiotherapy. This CDR3 spans 15 amino acids. The trim removed 7 bases at V and 4 bases at J, leaving 12 bases unmatched. Germline assignment: CDR1 MNHEY and CDR2 SVGAGI. Assay: immunoSEQ multiplex PCR; the TCRdb copy retains only in-frame clones and omits some. The sample shows 15,000 to 20,000 clones, 88% of them seen only once. The V and J genes are TRBV6-5 and TRBJ1-1; TRBD1 agrees at 7 bases. This clonotype originated in a woman aged 60 to 75 with cholangiocarcinoma. Some clones in this sample may be carry-over from other donors' samples. Sequenced material: peripheral blood, taken from a patient treated with proton-based radiotherapy. The CDR3 coding sequence is TGTGCCAGCACCTCCCGCCGGACAGGCGGCACTGAAGCTTTCTTT. Translation gives CASTSRRTGGTEAFF.